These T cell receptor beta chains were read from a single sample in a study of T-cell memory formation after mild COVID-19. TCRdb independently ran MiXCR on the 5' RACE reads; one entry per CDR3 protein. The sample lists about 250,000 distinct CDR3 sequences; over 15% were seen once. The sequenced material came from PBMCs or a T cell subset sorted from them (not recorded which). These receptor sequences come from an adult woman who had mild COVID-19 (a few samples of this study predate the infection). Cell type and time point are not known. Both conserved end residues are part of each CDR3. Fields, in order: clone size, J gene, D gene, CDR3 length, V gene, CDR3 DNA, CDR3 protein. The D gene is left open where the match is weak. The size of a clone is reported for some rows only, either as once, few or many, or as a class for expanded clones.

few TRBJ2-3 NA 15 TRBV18 TGTGCCAGCTCACCAAATGGGGGCGCGTCAGTTACGCAGTATTTT CASSPNGGASVTQYF
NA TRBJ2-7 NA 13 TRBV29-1 TGCAGCGTTGGGCAGGGAAATTACTACGAGCAGTACTTC CSVGQGNYYEQYF
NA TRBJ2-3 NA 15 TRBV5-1 TGCGCCAGCAGCTTGGCGGGGGCCTACACAGATACGCAGTATTTT CASSLAGAYTDTQYF
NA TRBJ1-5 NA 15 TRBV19 TGTGCCAGTAGTATAGGAGAGGCAGGGAATCAGCCCCAGCATTTT CASSIGEAGNQPQHF
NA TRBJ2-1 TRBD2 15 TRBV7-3 TGTGCCAGCAGCAAGACTAGCGGAGGCACCAATGAGCAGTTCTTC CASSKTSGGTNEQFF
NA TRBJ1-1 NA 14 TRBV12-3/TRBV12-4 TGTGCCAGCCGCTCGGGACCCCGAGGGACTGAAGCTTTCTTT CASRSGPRGTEAFF
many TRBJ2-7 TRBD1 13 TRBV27 TGTGCCAGCAGTTTAGGACAGGGCACCGAGCAGTACTTC CASSLGQGTEQYF
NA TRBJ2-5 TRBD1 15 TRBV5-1 TGCGCCAGCAGCTTTCGGACAGGGAGCGTAGAGACCCAGTACTTC CASSFRTGSVETQYF
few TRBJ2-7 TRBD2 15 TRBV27 TGTGCCAGCAGTTTGTCGGGACTAGCGGGAAGCGAGCAGTACTTC CASSLSGLAGSEQYF
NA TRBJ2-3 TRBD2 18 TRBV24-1 TGTGCCACCAGTGATCCAGGGACTAGCGGGGGTCGCACAGATACGCAGTATTTT CATSDPGTSGGRTDTQYF
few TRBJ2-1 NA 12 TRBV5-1 TGCGCCAGCAGCTGGGGGCGAAATGAGCAGTTCTTC CASSWGRNEQFF
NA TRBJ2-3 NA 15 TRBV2 TGTGCCAGCACAATCGTCGGGCAGAGCACAGATACGCAGTATTTT CASTIVGQSTDTQYF
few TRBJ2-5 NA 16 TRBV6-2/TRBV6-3 TGTGCCAGCAGTGCCGGTGTTGGCAGGGGTGGAGAGACCCAGTACTTC CASSAGVGRGGETQYF
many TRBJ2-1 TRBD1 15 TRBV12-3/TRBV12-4 TGTGCCAGCAGTTTAGGACAGGGGGCGCGGGCGTGGCAGTTCTTC CASSLGQGARAWQFF
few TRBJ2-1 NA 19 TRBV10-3 TGTGCCATCAGTGAGTCGTTCTTTCCCCGGGACTCGCCCTACAATGAGCAGTTCTTC CAISESFFPRDSPYNEQFF
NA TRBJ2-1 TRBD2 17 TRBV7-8 TGTGCCAGCAGCCCTTACCCGACTAGCGGGGGGAACAATGAGCAGTTCTTC CASSPYPTSGGNNEQFF
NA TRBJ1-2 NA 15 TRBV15 TGTGCCACCAGCAGGGGACAAGGCCCCCTTTATGGCTACACCTTC CATSRGQGPLYGYTF
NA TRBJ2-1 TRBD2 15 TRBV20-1 TGCAGTGCTGGGGGTGCGGGGGATCCCTACAATGAGCAGTTCTTC CSAGGAGDPYNEQFF
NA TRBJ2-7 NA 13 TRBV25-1 TGTGCCAGCAGTGAATCCAACTTCCTACGTTGGTACTTC CASSESNFLRWYF
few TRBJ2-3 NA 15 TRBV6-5 TGTGCCAGCAGTCCTACTCGGGACGGGGCTGATACGCAGTATTTT CASSPTRDGADTQYF
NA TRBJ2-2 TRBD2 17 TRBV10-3 TGTGCCATCAGCCCCTGGGGCGCGGGGGCGAACACCGGGGAGCTGTTTTTT CAISPWGAGANTGELFF
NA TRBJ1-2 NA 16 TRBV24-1 TGTGCCACCAGTGATTTTCGGGTGGACGGATTCTATGGCTACACCTTC CATSDFRVDGFYGYTF
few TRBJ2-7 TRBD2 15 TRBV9 TGTGCCAGCAGCGTAGACCAGCGGGGAGGATACGAGCAGTACTTC CASSVDQRGGYEQYF
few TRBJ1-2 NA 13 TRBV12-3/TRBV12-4 TGTGCCAGCAGTTTTGACAGTTTGTATGGCTACACCTTC CASSFDSLYGYTF
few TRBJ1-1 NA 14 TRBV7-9 TGTGCCAGCACCTTCGGGCTAATGAACACTGAAGCTTTCTTT CASTFGLMNTEAFF
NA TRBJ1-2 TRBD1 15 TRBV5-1 TGCGCCAGCAGCTTGGGGACAGGGCATACGTGGGGCTACACCTTC CASSLGTGHTWGYTF
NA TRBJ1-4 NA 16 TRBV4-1 TGCGCCAGCAGCCAAGATCCGGCGTCAACTAATGAAAAACTGTTTTTT CASSQDPASTNEKLFF
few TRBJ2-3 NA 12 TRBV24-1 TGTGCCACCAGTGATTTGAAGTCCCAGCAGTATTTT CATSDLKSQQYF
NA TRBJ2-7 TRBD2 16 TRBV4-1 TGCGCCAGCAGCCGCGGCGGGGGGGCGCGCTTCTACGAGCAGTACTTC CASSRGGGARFYEQYF
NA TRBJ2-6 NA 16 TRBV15 TGTGCCACCAGCAGAGATTTTGAAGCTGGGGCCAACGTCCTGACTTTC CATSRDFEAGANVLTF
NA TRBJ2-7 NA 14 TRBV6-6 TGTGCCAGCAGTCAAACCGGGGGAGCCTACGAGCAGTACTTC CASSQTGGAYEQYF
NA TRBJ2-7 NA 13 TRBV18 TGTGCCAGCTCACCACTGCAGGATGGCGAGCAGTACTTC CASSPLQDGEQYF
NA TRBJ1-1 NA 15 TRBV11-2 TGTGCCAGCACCCCTGGTCGGGGGGATCGCACTGAAGCTTTCTTT CASTPGRGDRTEAFF
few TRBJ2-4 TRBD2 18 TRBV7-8 TGTGCCAGCAGCTTAGTTACTAGCGGGAGTATAGCCAAAAACATTCAGTACTTC CASSLVTSGSIAKNIQYF
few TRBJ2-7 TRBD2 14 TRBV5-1 TGCGCCAGCAGCCATAGCGGGAGCACCTACGAGCAGTACTTC CASSHSGSTYEQYF
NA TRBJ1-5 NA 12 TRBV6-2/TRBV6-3 TGTGCCAGCAGCAAACAAAATCAGCCCCAGCATTTT CASSKQNQPQHF
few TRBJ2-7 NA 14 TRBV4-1 TGCGCCAGCAGCCAAGATGGCGTCTCCCAGGAGCAGTACTTC CASSQDGVSQEQYF